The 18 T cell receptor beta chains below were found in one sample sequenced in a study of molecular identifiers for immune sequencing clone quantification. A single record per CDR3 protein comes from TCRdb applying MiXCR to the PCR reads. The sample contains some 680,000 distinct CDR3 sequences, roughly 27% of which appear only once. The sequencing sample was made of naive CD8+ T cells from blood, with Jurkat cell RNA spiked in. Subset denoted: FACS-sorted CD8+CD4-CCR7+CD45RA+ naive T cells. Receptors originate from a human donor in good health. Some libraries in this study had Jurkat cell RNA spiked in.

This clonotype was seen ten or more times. In DNA, the CDR3 is TGTGCCAGCAGCGTAGCTTCAGGGTTTGGCACTGAAGCTTTCTTT. Protein sequence: CASSVASGFGTEAFF. The J gene is TRBJ1-1, the V gene TRBV9, with a tentative D call TRBD1 (5 bases). V was cut by 0 bases and J by 4 bases, with 13 bases left in between. The germline CDR1 and CDR2 sequences are SGDLS and YYNGEE. This CDR3 has 15 amino acids.

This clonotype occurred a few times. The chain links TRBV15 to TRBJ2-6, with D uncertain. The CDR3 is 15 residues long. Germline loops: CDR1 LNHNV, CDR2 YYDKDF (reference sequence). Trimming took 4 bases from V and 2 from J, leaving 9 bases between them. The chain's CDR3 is CATSITATGANVLTF. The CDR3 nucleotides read TGTGCCACCAGCATTACAGCGACTGGGGCCAACGTCCTGACTTTC.

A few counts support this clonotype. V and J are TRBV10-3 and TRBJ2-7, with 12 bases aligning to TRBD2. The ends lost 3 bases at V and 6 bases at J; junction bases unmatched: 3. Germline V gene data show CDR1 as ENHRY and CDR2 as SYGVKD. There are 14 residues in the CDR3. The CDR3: CAISDPGLAGEQYF. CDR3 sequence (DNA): TGTGCCATCAGTGACCCGGGACTAGCGGGCGAGCAGTACTTC.

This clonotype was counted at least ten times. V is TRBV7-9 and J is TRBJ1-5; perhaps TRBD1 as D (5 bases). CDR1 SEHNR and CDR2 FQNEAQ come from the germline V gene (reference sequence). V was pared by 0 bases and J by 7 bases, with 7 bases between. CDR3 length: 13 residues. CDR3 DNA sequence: TGTGCCAGCAGCTTAGCCTGGGACCAGCCCCAGCATTTT. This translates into CASSLAWDQPQHF.

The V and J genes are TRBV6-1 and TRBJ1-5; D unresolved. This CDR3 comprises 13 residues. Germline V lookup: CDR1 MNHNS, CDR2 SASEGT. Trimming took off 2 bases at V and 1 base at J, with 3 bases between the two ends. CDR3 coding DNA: TGTGCCAGCAGTGAACGGAGCAATCAGCCCCAGCATTTT. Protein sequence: CASSERSNQPQHF.

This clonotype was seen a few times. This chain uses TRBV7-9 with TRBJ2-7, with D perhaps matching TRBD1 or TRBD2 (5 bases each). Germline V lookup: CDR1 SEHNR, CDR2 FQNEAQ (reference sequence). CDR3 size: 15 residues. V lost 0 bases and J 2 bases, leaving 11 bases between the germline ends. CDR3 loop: CASSLAGTLAYEQYF. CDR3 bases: TGTGCCAGCAGCTTAGCTGGGACCCTAGCCTACGAGCAGTACTTC.

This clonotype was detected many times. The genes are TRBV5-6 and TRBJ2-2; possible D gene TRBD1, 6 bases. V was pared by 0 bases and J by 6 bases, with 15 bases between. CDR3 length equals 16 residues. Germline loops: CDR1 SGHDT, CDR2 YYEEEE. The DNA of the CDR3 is TGTGCCAGCAGCTTGGTGGGGGCCGTCTCCCCCGGGGAGCTGTTTTTT. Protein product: CASSLVGAVSPGELFF.

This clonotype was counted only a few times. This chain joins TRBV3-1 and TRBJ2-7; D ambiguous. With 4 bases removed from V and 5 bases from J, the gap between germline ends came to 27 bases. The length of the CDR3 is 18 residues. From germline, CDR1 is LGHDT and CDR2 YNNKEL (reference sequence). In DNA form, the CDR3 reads TGTGCCAGCAGCCCAAAGCGCATCCGGGCTTCAGGTCGGGACGAGCAGTACTTC. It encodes CASSPKRIRASGRDEQYF.

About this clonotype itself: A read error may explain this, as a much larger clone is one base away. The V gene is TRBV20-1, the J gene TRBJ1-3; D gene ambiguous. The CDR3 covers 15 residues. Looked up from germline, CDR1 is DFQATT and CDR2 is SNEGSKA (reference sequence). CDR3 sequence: CSARDRRFSGSTIYF. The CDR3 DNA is TGCAGTGCTAGAGATCGCCGATTCTCTGGAAGCACCATATATTTT.

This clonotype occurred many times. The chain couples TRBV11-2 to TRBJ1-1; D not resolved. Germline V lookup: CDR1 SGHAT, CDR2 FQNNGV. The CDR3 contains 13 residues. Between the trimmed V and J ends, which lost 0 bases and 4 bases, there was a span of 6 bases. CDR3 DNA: TGTGCCAGCAGCTTAGATGGAGGCACTGAAGCTTTCTTT. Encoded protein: CASSLDGGTEAFF.

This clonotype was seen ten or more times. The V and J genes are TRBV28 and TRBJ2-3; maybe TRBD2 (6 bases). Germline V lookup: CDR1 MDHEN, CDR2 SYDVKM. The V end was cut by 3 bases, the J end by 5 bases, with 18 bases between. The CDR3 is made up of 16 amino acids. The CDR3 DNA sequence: TGTGCCAGCAGTTTTATTCCTTCGCGGGATCAAGATACGCAGTATTTT. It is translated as CASSFIPSRDQDTQYF.

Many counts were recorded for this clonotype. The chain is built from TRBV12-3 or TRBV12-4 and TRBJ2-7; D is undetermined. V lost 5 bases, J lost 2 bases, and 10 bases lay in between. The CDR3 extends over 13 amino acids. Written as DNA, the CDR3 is TGTGCCAGCAGTCAGGCCGCGACCTACGAGCAGTACTTC. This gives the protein CASSQAATYEQYF.

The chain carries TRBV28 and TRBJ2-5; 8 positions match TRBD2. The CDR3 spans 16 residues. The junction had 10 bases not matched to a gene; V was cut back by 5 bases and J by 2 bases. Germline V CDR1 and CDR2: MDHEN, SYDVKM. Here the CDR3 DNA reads TGTGCCAGCAGTCAGTTCGGGGGGGCCATACAAGAGACCCAGTACTTC. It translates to CASSQFGGAIQETQYF. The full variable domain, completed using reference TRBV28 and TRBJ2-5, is DVKVTQSSRYLVKRTGEKVFLECVQDMDHENMFWYRQDPGLGLRLIYFSYDVKMKEKGDIPEGYSVSREKKERFSLILESASTNQTSMYLCASSQFGGAIQETQYFGPGTRLLVL.

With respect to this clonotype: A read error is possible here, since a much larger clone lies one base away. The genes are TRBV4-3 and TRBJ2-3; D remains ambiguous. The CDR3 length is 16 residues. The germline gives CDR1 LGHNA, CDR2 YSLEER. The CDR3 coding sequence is TGCGCCAGCAGCCAGTTTAAGGGATGGAGCACAGATAGGCAGTATTTT. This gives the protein CASSQFKGWSTDRQYF.

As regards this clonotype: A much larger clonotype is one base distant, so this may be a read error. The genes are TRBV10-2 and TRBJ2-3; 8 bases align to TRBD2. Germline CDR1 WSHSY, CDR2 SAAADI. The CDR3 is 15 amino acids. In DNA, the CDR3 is TGCGACAGCAGTGTACTAGCGGTCGGCACAGATACGCAGTATTTT. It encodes CDSSVLAVGTDTQYF.

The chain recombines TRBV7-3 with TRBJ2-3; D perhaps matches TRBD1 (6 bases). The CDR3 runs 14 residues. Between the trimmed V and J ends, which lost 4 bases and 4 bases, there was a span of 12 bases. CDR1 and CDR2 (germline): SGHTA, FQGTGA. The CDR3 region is CASSSTTGPDTQYF. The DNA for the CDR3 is TGTGCCAGCAGCTCCACTACAGGGCCAGATACGCAGTATTTT.

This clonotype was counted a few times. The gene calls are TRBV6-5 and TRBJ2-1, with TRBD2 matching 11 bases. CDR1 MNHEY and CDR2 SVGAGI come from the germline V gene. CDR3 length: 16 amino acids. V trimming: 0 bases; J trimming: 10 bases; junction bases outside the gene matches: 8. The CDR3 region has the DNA TGTGCCAGCAGTTACTCGTTGGTAGCGGGGGGGCGCGAGCAGTTCTTC. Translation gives CASSYSLVAGGREQFF.

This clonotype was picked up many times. The CDR3 region is CASSVGFGPDTQYF. The CDR3 region has the DNA TGTGCCAGCAGCGTAGGGTTTGGACCAGATACGCAGTATTTT. The rearrangement joins TRBV9 to TRBJ2-3; D ambiguous. The CDR3 has 14 amino acids. Looked up from germline, CDR1 is SGDLS and CDR2 is YYNGEE. V was cut by 0 bases and J by 4 bases, with 9 bases left in between.